These 3 T cell receptor beta chains were sequenced from one sample in a study of blood T cell repertoires in COVID-19. The data were produced by immunoSEQ multiplex PCR, yet TCRdb's version contains in-frame clones alone and is incomplete. The table shows 200,000 or so clones, with approximately 84% occurring only once. Sequencing used peripheral blood. Receptors were obtained from a man at least 80 years old with acute or convalescent COVID-19.

The gene calls are TRBV5-1 and TRBJ2-7, with D possibly being TRBD1 (6 bases). The CDR3 sequence is 14 residues long. V lost 4 bases and J 0 bases, leaving 11 bases between the germline ends. CDR1 SGHRS and CDR2 YFSETQ come from the germline V gene. CDR3 coding DNA: TGCGCCAGCAGCCGACAGGCGAGCTCCTACGAGCAGTACTTC. This gives the protein CASSRQASSYEQYF.

This chain uses TRBV21-1 with TRBJ2-7; TRBD1 is taken as the D call from the table, unchecked against the DNA. TRBV21-1 is a documented pseudogene. CDR3 size: 14 residues. CDR3 loop: CASSKFGQAYEQYV. DNA for the CDR3: TGTGCCAGCAGCAAATTCGGCCAGGCCTACGAGCAGTACGTC.

The V gene is TRBV7-2, the J gene TRBJ2-1; 9 bases match TRBD2. Germline loops: CDR1 SGHTA, CDR2 FQGNSA. The CDR3 consists of 14 residues. Trimming cost V 5 bases and J 9 bases; bases outside gene matches: 8. The DNA of the CDR3 is TGTGCCAGCAGCAGCGGACTAGCGACGCCTGAGCAGTTCTTC. As protein: CASSSGLATPEQFF.